This T cell receptor beta chain stems from a study of cytomegalovirus exposure and HLA in healthy donors. With respect to this clone: Its specificity is unknown.

Study-level findings and limits: As was reported, the classifier diagnosed cytomegalovirus status with high specificity and sensitivity. Among immune exposure information, only CMV serostatus was available. Equally common other TCR beta chains were less clonally expanded than HLA-associated ones, a later analysis found.

CDR1 and CDR2 from the germline V gene are ENHRY and SYGVKD. CDR3 length: 17 amino acids. Trimming removed 8 bases from V and 6 bases from J, with 25 bases in between. The PCR was carried out with 60 Vbeta primers and 13 Jbeta primers. Profiled with immunoSEQ multiplex PCR; TCRdb holds only in-frame clones, not every one. The sample gives about 170,000 clones, approximately 80% of which show up once; 0.6% to 0.9% is in the top ten. The source material was PBMCs. The rearrangement joins TRBV10-3 to TRBJ2-2; a weak D match, TRBD1 (5 bases). This TCR derives from a female donor in good health and CMV-seronegative. Written as DNA, the CDR3 is TGTGCCATCGAAAGTGGGCAGGGTGTGGTCAAGGCCGGGGAGCTGTTTTTT. Translation gives CAIESGQGVVKAGELFF.